These T cell receptor beta chains were read from a single sample in a study of spatial heterogeneity in lung cancer. TCRdb processed the 5' RACE reads anew with MiXCR; each CDR3 protein has one entry. This sample has about 92,000 distinct CDR3 sequences; approximately 12% occur once, and the top ten carry more than 40%. The specimen comprised PBMCs, sampled at surgery. The receptor source for this set is a male donor with early-stage non-small cell lung cancer. The CDR3 runs from the conserved cysteine through the conserved F or W. The D gene is left open where the match is weak. Where a row states a size, it is once, few, many or the class of an expanded clone; other rows omit it.

length	J	V	size	D	CDR3	DNA
15	TRBJ2-5	TRBV10-2	-	TRBD2	CASSESLAGWETQYF	TGCGCCAGCAGTGAGTCGCTAGCGGGCTGGGAGACCCAGTACTTC
15	TRBJ2-1	TRBV7-2	many	-	CASSLALGGRNEQFF	TGTGCCAGCAGCTTAGCGCTCGGCGGGCGCAATGAGCAGTTCTTC
13	TRBJ1-4	TRBV20-1	-	-	CSAPFPGQEKLFF	TGCAGTGCTCCATTTCCGGGACAAGAAAAACTGTTTTTT
17	TRBJ2-2	TRBV14	-	-	CASSQVGTGTNTGELFF	TGTGCCAGCAGCCAAGTGGGGACCGGGACAAACACCGGGGAGCTGTTTTTT
15	TRBJ2-2	TRBV3-1	-	TRBD1	CASSRPGTGAGELFF	TGTGCCAGCAGCCGCCCCGGGACAGGGGCCGGGGAGCTGTTTTTT
14	TRBJ2-1	TRBV5-1	few	-	CASRRLSSYNEQFF	TGCGCCAGCAGAAGATTGAGCTCCTACAATGAGCAGTTCTTC
14	TRBJ1-1	TRBV5-1	few	TRBD1	CASSSTGADTEAFF	TGCGCCAGCAGCTCTACAGGGGCCGACACTGAAGCTTTCTTT
16	TRBJ2-7	TRBV4-2	few	TRBD2	CASSQGTSGVSYEQYF	TGTGCCAGCAGCCAGGGGACTAGCGGGGTTTCCTACGAGCAGTACTTC
15	TRBJ2-7	TRBV4-3	few	TRBD1	CASSQDPAGGYEQYF	TGCGCCAGCAGCCAAGATCCTGCAGGGGGCTACGAGCAGTACTTC
17	TRBJ1-4	TRBV30	-	TRBD1	CAWSVRRGPETNEKLFF	TGTGCCTGGAGTGTCAGAAGGGGGCCGGAGACTAATGAAAAACTGTTTTTT
11	TRBJ2-1	TRBV5-1	-	-	CASSWKDEQFF	TGCGCCAGCAGCTGGAAGGATGAGCAGTTCTTC
13	TRBJ2-7	TRBV4-3	-	-	CASSQDDSNEQYF	TGCGCCAGCAGCCAAGATGACAGCAACGAGCAGTACTTC
15	TRBJ1-5	TRBV11-2	-	-	CASSLVGGLNQPQHF	TGTGCCAGCAGCTTAGTGGGCGGGCTCAATCAGCCCCAGCATTTT
13	TRBJ2-2	TRBV28	few	-	CASSFDSGGELFF	TGTGCCAGCAGTTTCGACAGTGGCGGGGAGCTGTTTTTT
11	TRBJ2-5	TRBV6-2/TRBV6-3	once	-	CASIKEETQYF	TGTGCCAGCATAAAGGAAGAGACCCAGTACTTC
15	TRBJ1-1	TRBV20-1	many	TRBD1	CSARYGTGGNTEAFF	TGCAGTGCTAGATACGGGACAGGGGGCAACACTGAAGCTTTCTTT
14	TRBJ2-7	TRBV10-3	many	TRBD1	CAISSGTGTYEQYF	TGTGCCATCAGCTCCGGGACAGGAACGTACGAGCAGTACTTC
16	TRBJ1-3	TRBV6-5	-	-	CASGVVGFMPGNTIYF	TGTGCCAGTGGCGTGGTGGGGTTTATGCCTGGAAACACCATATATTTT
14	TRBJ2-1	TRBV30	-	TRBD1	CAWSGVRGRNEQFF	TGTGCCTGGAGTGGCGTCAGGGGGCGAAATGAGCAGTTCTTC
15	TRBJ2-3	TRBV5-1	-	TRBD2	CASSTPGLGGDTQYF	TGCGCCAGCAGCACTCCGGGACTAGGGGGAGATACGCAGTATTTT
16	TRBJ1-4	TRBV19	-	-	CASAPGQTIKNEKLFF	TGTGCCAGTGCCCCGGGACAAACAATTAAAAATGAAAAACTGTTTTTT
10	TRBJ1-1	TRBV30	-	-	CAWSGTEAFF	TGTGCCTGGAGTGGCACTGAAGCTTTCTTT
16	TRBJ2-5	TRBV6-2/TRBV6-3	few	-	CASSGISGRLQETQYF	TGTGCCAGCAGCGGTATCTCGGGGAGGCTTCAAGAGACCCAGTACTTC
15	TRBJ1-5	TRBV6-2/TRBV6-3	few	-	CASRTDGNSNQPQHF	TGTGCCAGCAGAACCGACGGTAATAGCAATCAGCCCCAGCATTTT
16	TRBJ1-3	TRBV4-2	few	TRBD1	CASSQVGQSSGNTIYF	TGTGCCAGCAGCCAAGTGGGACAGAGCTCTGGAAACACCATATATTTT
14	TRBJ2-7	TRBV20-1	-	-	CSGRGGGGQYEQYF	TGCAGTGGCAGAGGAGGGGGCGGCCAGTACGAGCAGTACTTC
11	TRBJ2-1	TRBV6-2/TRBV6-3	-	-	CASSYPNEQFF	TGTGCCAGCAGTTATCCCAATGAGCAGTTCTTC
14	TRBJ2-3	TRBV28	-	-	CASSQAGDTDTQYF	TGTGCCAGCAGCCAGGCCGGCGATACAGATACGCAGTATTTT
15	TRBJ1-1	TRBV7-3	few	-	CASSPRSGPEAEAFF	TGTGCCAGCAGCCCAAGATCGGGCCCCGAGGCTGAAGCTTTCTTT
15	TRBJ1-5	TRBV6-2/TRBV6-3	-	-	CASRPAGDRNQPQHF	TGTGCCAGCAGGCCGGCTGGGGACCGTAATCAGCCCCAGCATTTT